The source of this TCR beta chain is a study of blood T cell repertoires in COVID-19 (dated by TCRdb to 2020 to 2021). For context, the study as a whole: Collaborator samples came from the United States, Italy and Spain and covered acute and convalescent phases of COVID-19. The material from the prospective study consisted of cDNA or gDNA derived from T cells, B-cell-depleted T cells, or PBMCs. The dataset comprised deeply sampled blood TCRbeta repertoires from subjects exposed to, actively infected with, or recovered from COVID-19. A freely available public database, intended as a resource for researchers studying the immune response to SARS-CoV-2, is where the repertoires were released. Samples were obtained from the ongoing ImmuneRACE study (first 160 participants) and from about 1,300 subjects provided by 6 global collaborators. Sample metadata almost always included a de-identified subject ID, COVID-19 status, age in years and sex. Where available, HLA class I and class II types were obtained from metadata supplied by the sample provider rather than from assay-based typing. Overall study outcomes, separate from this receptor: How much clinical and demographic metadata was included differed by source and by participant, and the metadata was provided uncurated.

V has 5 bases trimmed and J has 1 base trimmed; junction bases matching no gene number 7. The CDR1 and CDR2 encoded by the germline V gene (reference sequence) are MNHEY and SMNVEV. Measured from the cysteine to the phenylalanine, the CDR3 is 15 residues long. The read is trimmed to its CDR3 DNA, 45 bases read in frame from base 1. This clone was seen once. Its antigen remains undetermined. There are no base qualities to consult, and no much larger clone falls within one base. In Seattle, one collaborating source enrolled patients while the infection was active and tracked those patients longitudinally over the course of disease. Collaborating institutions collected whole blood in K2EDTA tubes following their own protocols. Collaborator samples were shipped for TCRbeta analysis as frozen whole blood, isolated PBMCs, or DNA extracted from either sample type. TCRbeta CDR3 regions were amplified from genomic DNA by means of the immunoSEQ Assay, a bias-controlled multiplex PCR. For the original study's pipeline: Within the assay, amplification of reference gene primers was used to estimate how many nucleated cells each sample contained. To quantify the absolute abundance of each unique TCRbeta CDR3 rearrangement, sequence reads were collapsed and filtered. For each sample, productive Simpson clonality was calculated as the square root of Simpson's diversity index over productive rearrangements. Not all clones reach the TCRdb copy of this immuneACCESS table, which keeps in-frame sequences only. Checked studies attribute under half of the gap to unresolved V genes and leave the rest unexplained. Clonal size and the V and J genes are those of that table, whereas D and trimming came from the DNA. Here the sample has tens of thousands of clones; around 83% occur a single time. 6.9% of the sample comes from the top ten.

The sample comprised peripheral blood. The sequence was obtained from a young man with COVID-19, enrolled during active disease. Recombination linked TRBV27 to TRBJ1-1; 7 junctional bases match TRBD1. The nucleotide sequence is TGTGCCAGCAGTGTGACCGGACAGGCGAACACTGAAGCTTTCTTT. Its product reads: CASSVTGQANTEAFF.